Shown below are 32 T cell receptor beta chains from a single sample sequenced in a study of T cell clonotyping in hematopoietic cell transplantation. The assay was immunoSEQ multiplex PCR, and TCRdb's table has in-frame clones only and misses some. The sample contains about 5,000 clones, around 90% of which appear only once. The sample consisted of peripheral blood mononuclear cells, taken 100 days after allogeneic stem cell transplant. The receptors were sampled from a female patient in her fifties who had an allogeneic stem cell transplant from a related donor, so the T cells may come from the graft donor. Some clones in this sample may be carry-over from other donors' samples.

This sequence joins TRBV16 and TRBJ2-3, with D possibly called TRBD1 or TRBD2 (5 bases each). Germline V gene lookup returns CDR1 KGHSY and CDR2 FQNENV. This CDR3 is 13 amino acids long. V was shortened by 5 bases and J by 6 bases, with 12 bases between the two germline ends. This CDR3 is CASSEGWRDTQYF. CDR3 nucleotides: TGTGCCAGCAGCGAGGGGTGGAGGGATACGCAGTATTTT.

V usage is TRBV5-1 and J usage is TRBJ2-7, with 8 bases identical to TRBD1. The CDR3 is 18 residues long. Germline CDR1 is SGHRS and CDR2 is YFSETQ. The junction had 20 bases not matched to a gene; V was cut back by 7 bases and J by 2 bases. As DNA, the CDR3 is TGCGCCAGCTCTAATGGACAGGGTTTGTCCAGTCGCACCTACGAGCAGTACTTC. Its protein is CASSNGQGLSSRTYEQYF. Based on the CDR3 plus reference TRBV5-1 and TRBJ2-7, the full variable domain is KAGVTQTPRYLIKTRGQQVTLSCSPISGHRSVSWYQQTPGQGLQFLFEYFSETQRNKGNFPGRFSGRQFSNSRSEMNVSTLELGDSALYLCASSNGQGLSSRTYEQYFGPGTRLTVT.

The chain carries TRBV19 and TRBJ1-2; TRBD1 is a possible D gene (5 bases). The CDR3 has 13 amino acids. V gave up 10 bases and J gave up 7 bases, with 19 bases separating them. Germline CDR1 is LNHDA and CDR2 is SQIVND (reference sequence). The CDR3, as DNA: TGTGCCACCCTGAGCCACAGGAATAGTGGCTACACCTTC. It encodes CATLSHRNSGYTF.

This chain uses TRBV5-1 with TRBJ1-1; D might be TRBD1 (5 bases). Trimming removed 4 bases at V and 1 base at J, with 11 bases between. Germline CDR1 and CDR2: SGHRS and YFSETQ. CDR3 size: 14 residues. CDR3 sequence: CASSPGAPNTEAFF. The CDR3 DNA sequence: TGCGCCAGCAGCCCTGGGGCCCCGAACACTGAAGCTTTCTTT.

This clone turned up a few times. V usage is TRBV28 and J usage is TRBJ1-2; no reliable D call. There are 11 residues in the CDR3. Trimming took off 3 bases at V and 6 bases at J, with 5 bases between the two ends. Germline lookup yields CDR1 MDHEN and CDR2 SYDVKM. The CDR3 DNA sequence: TGTGCCAGCAGTTTGGCGCATGGCTACACCTTC. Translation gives CASSLAHGYTF.

The CDR3 reads CASSLDRRGLEAFF. The DNA for the CDR3 is TGTGCCAGCAGCTTGGATCGGCGGGGACTTGAAGCTTTCTTT. The V and J genes are TRBV5-6 and TRBJ1-1; maybe TRBD1 (5 bases). Germline V gene lookup returns CDR1 SGHDT and CDR2 YYEEEE. V was clipped by 0 bases and J by 7 bases, with 13 bases between them. This CDR3 has 14 residues. Full variable domain (remainder filled in from reference TRBV5-6 and TRBJ1-1): DAGVTQSPTHLIKTRGQQVTLRCSPKSGHDTVSWYQQALGQGPQFIFQYYEEEERQRGNFPDRFSGHQFPNYSSELNVNALLLGDSALYLCASSLDRRGLEAFFGQGTRLTVV.

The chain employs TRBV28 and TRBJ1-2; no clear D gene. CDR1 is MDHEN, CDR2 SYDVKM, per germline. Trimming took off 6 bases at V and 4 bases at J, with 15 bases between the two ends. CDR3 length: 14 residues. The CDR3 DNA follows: TGTGCCAGCAGAAAGTCGTCGGATTTCTATGGCTACACCTTC. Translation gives CASRKSSDFYGYTF.

This chain's CDR3 is CASSAGVLRDSYEQYF. The CDR3 nucleotides read TGTGCCAGCAGTGCCGGGGTCCTCAGGGATAGCTACGAGCAGTACTTC. V gene TRBV6-1 combines with J gene TRBJ2-7, with D perhaps given as TRBD1 or TRBD2 (5 bases each). The CDR3 is 16 amino acids. The ends were cut back, 4 bases at V and 3 bases at J, with 19 bases in the middle. CDR1 and CDR2 from the germline V gene are MNHNS and SASEGT.

CDR3: CARGGQTSVDGYTF. CDR3 bases: TGTGCCAGGGGGGGACAGACCTCGGTGGATGGCTACACCTTC. This chain connects TRBV21-1 to TRBJ1-2; no check of the table's D call, TRBD1, against the DNA was made. TRBV21-1 is a recognized pseudogene. The CDR3 is 14 amino acids.

The CDR3 region is CASSLEQRLPFKQYF. Here the CDR3 DNA reads TGTGCCAGCAGCTTAGAACAGCGACTACCCTTTAAGCAGTACTTC. The chain has TRBV7-9 and TRBJ2-7; perhaps TRBD2 as D (5 bases). V was trimmed by 1 base and J by 8 bases, leaving 18 bases between them. Germline V lookup: CDR1 SEHNR, CDR2 FQNEAQ (reference sequence). The CDR3 extends over 15 amino acids.

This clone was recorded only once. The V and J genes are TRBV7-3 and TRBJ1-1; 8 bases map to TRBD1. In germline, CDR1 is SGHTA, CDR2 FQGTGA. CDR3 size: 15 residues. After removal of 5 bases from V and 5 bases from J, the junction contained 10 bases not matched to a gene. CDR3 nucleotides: TGTGCCAGCAGCCTCGGGGACAGGCGTGAGACTGAAGCTTTCTTT. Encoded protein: CASSLGDRRETEAFF.

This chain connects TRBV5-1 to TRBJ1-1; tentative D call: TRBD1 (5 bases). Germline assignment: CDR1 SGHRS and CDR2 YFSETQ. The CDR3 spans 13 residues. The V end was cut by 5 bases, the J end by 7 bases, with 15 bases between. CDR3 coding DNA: TGCGCCAGCAGGAATCAGGGTGGGGTTGAAGCTTTCTTT. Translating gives CASRNQGGVEAFF.

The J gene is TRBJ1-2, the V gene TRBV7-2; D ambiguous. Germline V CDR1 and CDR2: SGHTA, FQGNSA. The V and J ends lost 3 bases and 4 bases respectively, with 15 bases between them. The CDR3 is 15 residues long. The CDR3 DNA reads TGTGCCAGCAGCTTGGATCTCGGAGGTCTCTATGGCTACACCTTC. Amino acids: CASSLDLGGLYGYTF.

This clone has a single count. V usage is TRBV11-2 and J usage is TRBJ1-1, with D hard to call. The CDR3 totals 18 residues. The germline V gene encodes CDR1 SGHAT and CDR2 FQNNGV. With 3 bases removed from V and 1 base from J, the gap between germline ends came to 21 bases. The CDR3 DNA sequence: TGTGCCAGCAGCTTTGGATTTCCCCGTAATAACGGGAACACTGAAGCTTTCTTT. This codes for CASSFGFPRNNGNTEAFF.

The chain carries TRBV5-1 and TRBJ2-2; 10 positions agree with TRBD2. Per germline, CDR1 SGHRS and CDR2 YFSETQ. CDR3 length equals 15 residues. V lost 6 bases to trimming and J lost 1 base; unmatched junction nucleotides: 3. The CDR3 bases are TGCGCCAGCACCCTAGCGGGGGAGAACACCGGGGAGCTGTTTTTT. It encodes CASTLAGENTGELFF.

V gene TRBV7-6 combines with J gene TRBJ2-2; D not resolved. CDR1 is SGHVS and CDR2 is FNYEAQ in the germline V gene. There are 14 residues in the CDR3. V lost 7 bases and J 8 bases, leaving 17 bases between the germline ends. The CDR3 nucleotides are TGTGCCAGCAACTCAGACACCCTGCCGGGGGAGCTGTTTTTT. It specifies CASNSDTLPGELFF.

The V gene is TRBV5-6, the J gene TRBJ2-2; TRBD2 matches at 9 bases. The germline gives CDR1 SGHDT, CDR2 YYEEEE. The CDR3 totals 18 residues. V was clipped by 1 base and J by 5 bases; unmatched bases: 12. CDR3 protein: CASSLLIGERGATGELFF. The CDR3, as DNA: TGTGCCAGCAGCTTGCTTATCGGTGAGCGGGGGGCGACCGGGGAGCTGTTTTTT.

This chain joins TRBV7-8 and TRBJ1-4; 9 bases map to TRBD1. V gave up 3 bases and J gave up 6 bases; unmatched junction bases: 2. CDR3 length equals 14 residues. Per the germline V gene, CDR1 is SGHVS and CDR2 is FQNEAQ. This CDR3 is CASSLWTGDEKLFF. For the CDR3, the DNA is TGTGCCAGCAGCTTGTGGACAGGGGATGAAAAACTGTTTTTT. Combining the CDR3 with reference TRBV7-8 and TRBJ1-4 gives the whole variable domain GAGVSQSPRYKVAKRGQDVALRCDPISGHVSLFWYQQALGQGPEFLTYFQNEAQLDKSGLPSDRFFAERPEGSVSTLKIQRTQQEDSAVYLCASSLWTGDEKLFFGSGTQLSVL.

In DNA, the CDR3 is TGTGCCAGCAGCTCCGGGACAACTTCTAACTATGGCTACACCTTC. Translating gives CASSSGTTSNYGYTF. This chain joins TRBV7-2 and TRBJ1-2; possibly TRBD1 for D (6 bases). Trimming removed 4 bases from V and 0 bases from J, with 12 bases in between. The germline gives CDR1 SGHTA, CDR2 FQGNSA. The CDR3 covers 15 residues. Full variable domain (outside the CDR3, taken from reference TRBV7-2 and TRBJ1-2): GAGVSQSPSNKVTEKGKDVELRCDPISGHTALYWYRQSLGQGLEFLIYFQGNSAPDKSGLPSDRFSAERTGGSVSTLTIQRTQQEDSAVYLCASSSGTTSNYGYTFGSGTRLTVV.

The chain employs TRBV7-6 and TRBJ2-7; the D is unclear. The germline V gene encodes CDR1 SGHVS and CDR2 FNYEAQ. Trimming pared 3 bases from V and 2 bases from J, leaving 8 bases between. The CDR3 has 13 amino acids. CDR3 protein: CASSFNPTYEQYF. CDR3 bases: TGTGCCAGCAGCTTCAATCCAACCTACGAGCAGTACTTC.

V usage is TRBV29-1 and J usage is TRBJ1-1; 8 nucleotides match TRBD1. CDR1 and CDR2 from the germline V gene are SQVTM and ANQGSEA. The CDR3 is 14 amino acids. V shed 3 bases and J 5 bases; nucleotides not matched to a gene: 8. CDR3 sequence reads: CSVESATGETEAFF. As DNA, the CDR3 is TGCAGCGTTGAGTCGGCGACAGGGGAGACTGAAGCTTTCTTT.

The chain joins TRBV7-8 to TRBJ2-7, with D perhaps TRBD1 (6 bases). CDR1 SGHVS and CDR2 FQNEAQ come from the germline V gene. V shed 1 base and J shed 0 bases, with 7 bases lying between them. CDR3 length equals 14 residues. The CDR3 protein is CASSLGTVSYEQYF. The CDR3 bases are TGTGCCAGCAGCTTAGGGACAGTCTCCTACGAGCAGTACTTC.

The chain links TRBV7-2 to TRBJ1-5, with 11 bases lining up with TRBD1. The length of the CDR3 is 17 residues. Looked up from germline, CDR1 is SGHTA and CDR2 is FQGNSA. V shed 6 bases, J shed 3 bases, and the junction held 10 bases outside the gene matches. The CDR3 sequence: CASSHWDRGLYNQPQHF. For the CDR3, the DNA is TGTGCCAGCAGTCATTGGGACAGGGGGTTATACAATCAGCCCCAGCATTTT.

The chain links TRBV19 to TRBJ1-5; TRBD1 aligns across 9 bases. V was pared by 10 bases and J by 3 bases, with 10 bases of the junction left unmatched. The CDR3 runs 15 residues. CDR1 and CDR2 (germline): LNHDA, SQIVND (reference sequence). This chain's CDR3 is CATKKRDRDNQPQHF. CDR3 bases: TGTGCCACCAAGAAAAGGGACAGGGACAATCAGCCCCAGCATTTT.

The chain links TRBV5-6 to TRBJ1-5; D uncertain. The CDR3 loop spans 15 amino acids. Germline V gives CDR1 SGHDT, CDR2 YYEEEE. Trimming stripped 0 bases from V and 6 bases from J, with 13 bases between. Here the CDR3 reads CASSLGSSGVQPQHF. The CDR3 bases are TGTGCCAGCAGCTTGGGGTCCAGCGGGGTTCAGCCCCAGCATTTT.

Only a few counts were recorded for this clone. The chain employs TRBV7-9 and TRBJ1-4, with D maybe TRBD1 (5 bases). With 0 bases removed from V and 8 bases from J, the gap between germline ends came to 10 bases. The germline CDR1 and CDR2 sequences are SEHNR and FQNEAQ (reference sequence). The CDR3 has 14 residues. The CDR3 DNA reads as TGTGCCAGCAGCTTAGCGGGGACTTCCGAAAAACTGTTTTTT. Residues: CASSLAGTSEKLFF.

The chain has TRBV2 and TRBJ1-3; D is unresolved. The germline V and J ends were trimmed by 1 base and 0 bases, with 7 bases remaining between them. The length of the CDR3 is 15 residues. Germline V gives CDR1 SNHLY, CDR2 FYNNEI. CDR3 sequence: CASSEVGGSGNTIYF. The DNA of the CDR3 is TGTGCCAGCAGTGAAGTAGGCGGCTCTGGAAACACCATATATTTT. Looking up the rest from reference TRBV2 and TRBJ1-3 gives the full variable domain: EPEVTQTPSHQVTQMGQEVILRCVPISNHLYFYWYRQILGQKVEFLVSFYNNEISEKSEIFDDQFSVERPDGSNFTLKIRSTKLEDSAMYFCASSEVGGSGNTIYFGEGSWLTVV.

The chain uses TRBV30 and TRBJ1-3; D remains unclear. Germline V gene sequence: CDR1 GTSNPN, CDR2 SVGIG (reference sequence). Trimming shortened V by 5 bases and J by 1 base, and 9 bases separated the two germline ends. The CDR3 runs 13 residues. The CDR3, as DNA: TGTGCCTGGGTCAGCGATTCTGGAAACACCATATATTTT. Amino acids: CAWVSDSGNTIYF. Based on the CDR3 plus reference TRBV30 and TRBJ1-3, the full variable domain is SQTIHQWPATLVQPVGSPLSLECTVEGTSNPNLYWYRQAAGRGLQLLFYSVGIGQISSEVPQNLSASRPQDRQFILSSKKLLLSDSGFYLCAWVSDSGNTIYFGEGSWLTVV.

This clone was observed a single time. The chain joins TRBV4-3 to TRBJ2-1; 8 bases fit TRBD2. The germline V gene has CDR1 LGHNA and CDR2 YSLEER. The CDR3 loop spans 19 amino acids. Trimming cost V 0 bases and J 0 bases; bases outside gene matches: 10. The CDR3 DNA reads TGCGCCAGCAGCCAAGAATTTCGGGGTACTAGCGGCTCCTACAATGAGCAGTTCTTC. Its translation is CASSQEFRGTSGSYNEQFF.

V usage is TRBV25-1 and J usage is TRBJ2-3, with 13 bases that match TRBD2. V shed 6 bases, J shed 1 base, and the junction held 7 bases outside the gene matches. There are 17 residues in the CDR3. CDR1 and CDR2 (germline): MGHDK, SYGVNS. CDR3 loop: CASRGLAGRVGTDTQYF. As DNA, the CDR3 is TGTGCCAGCAGGGGACTAGCGGGGCGGGTCGGCACAGATACGCAGTATTTT.

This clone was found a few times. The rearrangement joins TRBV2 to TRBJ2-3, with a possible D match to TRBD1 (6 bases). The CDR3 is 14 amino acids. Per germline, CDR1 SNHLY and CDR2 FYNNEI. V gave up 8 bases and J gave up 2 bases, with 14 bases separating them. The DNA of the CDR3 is TGTGCCAGCGGAGGACAGCTAGACACAGATACGCAGTATTTT. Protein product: CASGGQLDTDTQYF.

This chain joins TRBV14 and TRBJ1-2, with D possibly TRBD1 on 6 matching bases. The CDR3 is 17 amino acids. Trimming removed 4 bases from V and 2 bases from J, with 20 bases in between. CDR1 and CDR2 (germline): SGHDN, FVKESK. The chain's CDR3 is CASSPDPMGHVNYGYTF. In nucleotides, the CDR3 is TGTGCCAGCAGCCCAGATCCAATGGGACACGTGAACTATGGCTACACCTTC.